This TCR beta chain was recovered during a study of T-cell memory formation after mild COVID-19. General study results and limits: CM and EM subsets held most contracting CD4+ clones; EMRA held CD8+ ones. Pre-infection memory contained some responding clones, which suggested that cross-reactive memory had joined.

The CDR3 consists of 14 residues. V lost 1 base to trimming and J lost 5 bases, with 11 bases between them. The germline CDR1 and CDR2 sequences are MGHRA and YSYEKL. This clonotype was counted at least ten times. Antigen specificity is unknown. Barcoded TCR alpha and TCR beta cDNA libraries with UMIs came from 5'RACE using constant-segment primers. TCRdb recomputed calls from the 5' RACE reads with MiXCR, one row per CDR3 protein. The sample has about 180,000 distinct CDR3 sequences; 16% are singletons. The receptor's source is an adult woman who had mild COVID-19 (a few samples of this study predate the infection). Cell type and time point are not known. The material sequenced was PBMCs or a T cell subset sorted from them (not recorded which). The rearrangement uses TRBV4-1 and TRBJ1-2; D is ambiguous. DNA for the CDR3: TGCGCCAGCAGCCAAGGTTCGGCAGGTTATGGCTACACCTTC. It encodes CASSQGSAGYGYTF.